This T cell receptor (beta chain) was observed in a study of identical twins. In this sample, this clonotype turned up many times. Template switching added a universal primer binding site, and final cDNA carried unique molecular identifiers. TCRdb itself ran the 5' RACE reads through MiXCR, one entry per CDR3 protein. The sample shows 400,000 to 600,000 distinct CDR3 sequences, about a fifth of them seen only once. The CDR3 covers 11 residues. Germline V lookup: CDR1 SGHDT, CDR2 YYEEEE. The V and J ends lost 5 bases and 5 bases respectively, with 6 bases between them. The same data also went into a second study, on yellow fever vaccine responses in identical twins.

Material for sequencing was CD4+ T cells sorted from blood. This TCR was sampled from a woman between 18 and 30 years old in good health. The chain carries TRBV5-6 and TRBJ2-3; D uncertain. Here the CDR3 DNA reads TGTGCCAGCAGTGCGATAGATACGCAGTATTTT. It is translated as CASSAIDTQYF.